This T cell receptor beta chain came from a study of cytomegalovirus exposure and HLA in healthy donors. Notes on this clone: Its cognate antigen is unknown.

Only in-frame clones appear in the TCRdb table, and some are missing; sequencing was by immunoSEQ multiplex PCR. The sample consists of about 250,000 clones, approximately 87% of them appearing once. After removal of 5 bases from V and 8 bases from J, the junction contained 8 bases not matched to a gene. This CDR3 has 15 residues. Germline V gene data show CDR1 as PRHDT and CDR2 as FYEKMQ (reference sequence). Study conclusions and caveats: In vitro work confirmed that a few CMV-associated chains recognize CMV antigens. Investigators reported some 150 TCR beta chains as tied to cytomegalovirus. Subsequent analysis revealed that first-cohort TCR clusters tended to co-occur in the approximately 120 validation repertoires.

Sequencing was performed on PBMCs. The V call is TRBV13, the J call TRBJ2-1; 11 bases are shared with TRBD2. The clonotype comes from a man between 18 and 29 years old in good health and CMV-seronegative. CDR3 in DNA: TGTGCCAGCAGCCTACCGGGACTAGCGGTTCATGAGCAGTTCTTC. Amino acid sequence: CASSLPGLAVHEQFF.